The 14 T cell receptor beta chains reported below all come from one sample, sequenced in a study of blood T cell repertoires in COVID-19. Only in-frame clones appear in the TCRdb table, and some are missing; sequencing was by immunoSEQ multiplex PCR. The sample contains approximately 49,000 clones, around 84% of which appear only once. Sequencing input: peripheral blood. Receptors originate from a man between 50 and 59 years old with acute or convalescent COVID-19.

DNA for the CDR3: TGTGCCACCAGTGATTCATCAGGCTTTATCGAGACCCAGTACTTC. This codes for CATSDSSGFIETQYF. V is TRBV24-1 and J is TRBJ2-5; D not certain. Germline loops: CDR1 KGHDR, CDR2 SFDVKD. The V end lost 2 bases, the J end lost 5 bases, and 14 bases lay between the germline ends. The length of the CDR3 is 15 residues.

The V gene is TRBV7-9, the J gene TRBJ1-5, with 7 bases matching TRBD1. The V gene end was trimmed by 4 bases and the J gene end by 4 bases; junction bases not matched to a gene: 10. This CDR3 spans 16 amino acids. Germline loops: CDR1 SEHNR, CDR2 FQNEAQ (reference sequence). The CDR3: CASSSPQGTGNQPQHF. CDR3 bases: TGTGCCAGCAGCTCACCACAGGGGACCGGGAATCAGCCCCAGCATTTT.

This chain joins TRBV28 and TRBJ1-3, with D perhaps TRBD1 (5 bases). Between the trimmed V and J ends, which lost 5 bases and 4 bases, there was a span of 15 bases. The CDR3 sequence is 15 residues long. From germline, CDR1 is MDHEN and CDR2 SYDVKM. DNA of the CDR3: TGTGCCAGCAGTCTCCTAGGGGCGGGGGGAAACACCATATATTTT. It specifies CASSLLGAGGNTIYF.

The genes are TRBV4-3 and TRBJ1-5; D is uncertain. Germline CDR1 LGHNA, CDR2 YSLEER. Trimming left V 0 bases short and J 9 bases short, with 15 bases between. The CDR3 is 15 amino acids. The CDR3 nucleotides are TGCGCCAGCAGCCAAGATCGTTCGCGGGCGCGGCCCCAGCATTTT. Its translation is CASSQDRSRARPQHF.

This clone came up once. In nucleotides, the CDR3 is TGTGCCACCAGTGACCCCGGATGGCGGGAGGGCACAGATACGCAGTATTTT. Its translation is CATSDPGWREGTDTQYF. The chain links TRBV24-1 to TRBJ2-3; 8 bases align to TRBD2. V gave up 4 bases and J gave up 1 base; unmatched junction bases: 9. Germline CDR1 is KGHDR and CDR2 is SFDVKD. The CDR3 consists of 17 residues.

This clone occurred once. The chain links TRBV25-1 to TRBJ1-2; 7 positions match TRBD1. With 5 bases clipped from V and 1 base from J, the junction kept 1 base outside the gene matches. Germline V gives CDR1 MGHDK, CDR2 SYGVNS. The CDR3 totals 13 residues. Here the CDR3 reads CASSTGVNYGYTF. The CDR3 DNA follows: TGTGCCAGCAGTACAGGGGTTAACTATGGCTACACCTTC.

This clone was seen a single time. This chain links TRBV2 with TRBJ1-6; no clear D. This CDR3 is 15 amino acids long. Trimming removed 4 bases at V and 0 bases at J, with 7 bases between. CDR1 is SNHLY, CDR2 FYNNEI, per germline. CDR3 sequence: CASSGGSSYNSPLHF. The CDR3 DNA reads as TGTGCCAGCAGTGGAGGGTCCTCCTATAATTCACCCCTCCACTTT.

The chain recombines TRBV3-1 (or the pseudogene TRBV3-2) with TRBJ2-1, with unresolved D. In germline, CDR1 is LGHDT, CDR2 YNNKEL (reference sequence). Trimming stripped 1 base from V and 9 bases from J, with 13 bases between. CDR3 length equals 14 residues. CDR3 residues: CASSQGSSYGEQFF. The CDR3 bases are TGTGCCAGCAGCCAAGGAAGTAGTTACGGTGAGCAGTTCTTC.

The chain joins TRBV5-1 to TRBJ2-1; 12 nucleotides match TRBD2. The CDR3 sequence is 14 residues long. The germline CDR1 and CDR2 sequences are SGHRS and YFSETQ. Unmatched junction bases numbered 8, after V lost 4 bases and J lost 12 bases. CDR3 in DNA: TGCGCCAGCAGCCAGCCCACTAGCGGGGGGCGGCAGTTCTTC. Protein sequence: CASSQPTSGGRQFF.

To note about this clone: The same CDR3 can be traced to other DNA sequences in this sample. The chain couples TRBV4-3 to TRBJ2-1; D ambiguous. The CDR3 is made up of 15 amino acids. Trimming pared 0 bases from V and 0 bases from J, leaving 6 bases between. CDR1 LGHNA and CDR2 YSLEER come from the germline V gene. The CDR3 DNA follows: TGCGCCAGCAGCCAAGACTCCAGCTCCTACAATGAGCAGTTCTTC. It specifies CASSQDSSSYNEQFF.

The chain has TRBV11-3 and TRBJ2-1, with a tentative D call TRBD2 (6 bases). Germline CDR1 is SGHNT and CDR2 is YENEEA. Deletions cut 5 bases from V and 10 bases from J, with 15 bases between. CDR3 length: 13 residues. This CDR3 is CASSPRDSPEQFF. For the CDR3, the DNA is TGTGCCAGCAGCCCCCGGGACTCCCCAGAGCAGTTCTTC.

The V gene is TRBV28, the J gene TRBJ1-1, with TRBD1 as a possible D gene (5 bases). CDR1 and CDR2 from the germline V gene are MDHEN and SYDVKM. Trimming left V 3 bases short and J 6 bases short, with 11 bases between. The CDR3 spans 13 residues. The DNA of the CDR3 is TGTGCCAGCAGTTTGCAGGGTAGGGCTGAAGCTTTCTTT. It specifies CASSLQGRAEAFF.

The genes are TRBV2 and TRBJ1-3; D not certain. V gave up 4 bases and J gave up 3 bases, with 7 bases separating them. CDR1 and CDR2 from the germline V gene are SNHLY and FYNNEI. CDR3 size: 13 residues. The CDR3 protein is CASSGLVGNTIYF. In DNA, the CDR3 is TGTGCCAGCAGTGGGCTGGTTGGAAACACCATATATTTT.

V gene TRBV6-4 combines with J gene TRBJ2-7, with 8 bases that match TRBD1. CDR1 and CDR2 from the germline V gene are MRHNA and SNTAGT. J was trimmed by 6 bases and V by 11 bases; bases with no gene match: 6. The CDR3 sequence is 11 residues long. CDR3 loop: CAGGQGFEQYF. CDR3 coding DNA: TGTGCCGGTGGACAGGGCTTCGAGCAGTACTTC.